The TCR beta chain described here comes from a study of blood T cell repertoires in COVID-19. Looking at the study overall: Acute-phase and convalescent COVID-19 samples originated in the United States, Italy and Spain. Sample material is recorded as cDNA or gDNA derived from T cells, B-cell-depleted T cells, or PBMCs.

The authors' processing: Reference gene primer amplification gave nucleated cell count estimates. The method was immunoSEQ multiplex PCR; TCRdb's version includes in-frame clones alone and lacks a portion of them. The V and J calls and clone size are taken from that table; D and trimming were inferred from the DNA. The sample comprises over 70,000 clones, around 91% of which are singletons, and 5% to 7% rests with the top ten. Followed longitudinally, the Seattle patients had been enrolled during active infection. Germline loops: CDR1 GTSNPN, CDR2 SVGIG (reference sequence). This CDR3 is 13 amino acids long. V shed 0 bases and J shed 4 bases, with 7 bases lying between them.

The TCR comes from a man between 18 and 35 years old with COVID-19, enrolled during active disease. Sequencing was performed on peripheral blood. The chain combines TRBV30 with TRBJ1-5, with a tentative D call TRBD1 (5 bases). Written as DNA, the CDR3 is TGTGCCTGGAGTGTACGGGGGAATCAGCCCCAGCATTTT. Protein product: CAWSVRGNQPQHF. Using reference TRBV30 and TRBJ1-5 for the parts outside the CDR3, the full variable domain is SQTIHQWPATLVQPVGSPLSLECTVEGTSNPNLYWYRQAAGRGLQLLFYSVGIGQISSEVPQNLSASRPQDRQFILSSKKLLLSDSGFYLCAWSVRGNQPQHFGDGTRLSIL.